The 30 T cell receptor beta chains given below trace back to one sample, sequenced in a study of cytomegalovirus exposure and HLA in healthy donors. Primers for the PCR totalled 60 Vbeta and 13 Jbeta. Repertoires were generated with immunoSEQ multiplex PCR, while TCRdb's copy carries only in-frame clones and drops some. Altogether tens of thousands of clones are present, roughly 79% being singletons, with the ten largest covering about 3%. Source material: PBMCs. These receptors originate from a man aged 45-60 years in good health and CMV-seronegative.

The chain combines TRBV18 with TRBJ2-5; TRBD2 agrees at 10 bases. The CDR3 is made up of 17 amino acids. J lost 2 bases, V lost 1 base, and 7 bases had no gene match. CDR1 KGHSH and CDR2 LQKENI come from the germline V gene. CDR3 DNA sequence: TGTGCCAGCTCACCACGGGGATTAGCGGGGGGACAAGAGACCCAGTACTTC. Translating it yields CASSPRGLAGGQETQYF. Supplemented by reference TRBV18 and TRBJ2-5, the full variable domain reads NAGVMQNPRHLVRRRGQEARLRCSPMKGHSHVYWYRQLPEEGLKFMVYLQKENIIDESGMPKERFSAEFPKEGPSILRIQQVVRGDSAAYFCASSPRGLAGGQETQYFGPGTRLLVL.

This clone was seen more than once but under ten times. The rearrangement uses TRBV27 and TRBJ2-5, with D tentatively TRBD2 (6 bases). This CDR3 is built from 15 residues. The ends were cut back, 4 bases at V and 1 base at J, with 13 bases in the middle. Germline CDR1 MNHEY, CDR2 SMNVEV (reference sequence). The CDR3 nucleotides are TGTGCCAGCAGTTCGCCTAGCGACATCCAAGAGACCCAGTACTTC. Its translation: CASSSPSDIQETQYF.

This chain uses TRBV6-5 with TRBJ1-2, with D hard to call. Trimming shortened V by 0 bases and J by 3 bases, and 11 bases separated the two germline ends. The CDR3 consists of 15 residues. Per germline, CDR1 MNHEY and CDR2 SVGAGI. CDR3 sequence (DNA): TGTGCCAGCAGTTACTCCACACGCTTGGACTATGGCTACACCTTC. Protein: CASSYSTRLDYGYTF.

This rearrangement joins TRBV5-1 to TRBJ1-5; D is uncertain. V gave up 0 bases and J gave up 4 bases, with 11 bases separating them. The CDR3 loop spans 15 amino acids. CDR1 and CDR2 from the germline V gene are SGHRS and YFSETQ. The CDR3 reads CASSLAGLENQPQHF. In nucleotides, the CDR3 is TGCGCCAGCAGCTTGGCTGGTCTTGAGAATCAGCCCCAGCATTTT.

The genes are TRBV19 and TRBJ2-7, with a weak D call TRBD2 (5 bases). CDR3 length: 15 amino acids. V dropped 10 bases and J dropped 2 bases, with 21 bases sitting between them. Germline CDR1 is LNHDA and CDR2 is SQIVND (reference sequence). The CDR3: CATSNRGNLPYEQYF. The CDR3 nucleotides are TGTGCCACTAGCAACCGGGGAAATTTGCCCTACGAGCAGTACTTC.

The rearrangement uses TRBV5-1 and TRBJ2-4; 8 bases line up with TRBD2. Germline trimming cut 4 bases from V and 0 bases from J; bases unmatched to any gene: 15. The germline gives CDR1 SGHRS, CDR2 YFSETQ. The CDR3 length is 19 residues. The CDR3: CASSLRPDETSVAKNIQYF. The CDR3 region has the DNA TGCGCCAGCAGCCTAAGACCCGACGAGACTAGCGTAGCCAAAAACATTCAGTACTTC.

DNA for the CDR3: TGTGCCAGCAGTGAACGTGGTTACAGGGGCACAGATACGCAGTATTTT. Its protein product is CASSERGYRGTDTQYF. The chain carries TRBV6-1 and TRBJ2-3, with D tentatively TRBD1 (6 bases). Germline CDR1 is MNHNS and CDR2 is SASEGT. There are 16 residues in the CDR3. V was shortened by 2 bases and J by 1 base, with 13 bases between the two germline ends.

This clone was observed a single time. V gene TRBV7-6 combines with J gene TRBJ2-2; D not resolved. The germline gives CDR1 SGHVS, CDR2 FNYEAQ. V lost 3 bases and J 3 bases, leaving 23 bases between the germline ends. This CDR3 has 19 amino acids. The CDR3 sequence: CASSFYPSLSNSYTGELFF. The CDR3 bases are TGTGCCAGCAGCTTTTACCCCTCCCTGAGCAATTCTTACACCGGGGAGCTGTTTTTT.

V gene TRBV10-3 combines with J gene TRBJ1-1; 9 bases are a match to TRBD1. The CDR3 loop spans 16 amino acids. V was clipped by 6 bases and J by 0 bases; unmatched bases: 8. Germline assignment: CDR1 ENHRY and CDR2 SYGVKD. The DNA for the CDR3 is TGTGCCATCAGAGGAGACAGGGGGGAAATGAACACTGAAGCTTTCTTT. Translating gives CAIRGDRGEMNTEAFF.

This clone has more than one count but fewer than ten. The chain couples TRBV6-5 to TRBJ2-5; D might be TRBD2 (5 bases). Trimming took 7 bases from V and 4 from J, leaving 13 bases between them. Looked up from germline, CDR1 is MNHEY and CDR2 is SVGAGI. The CDR3 is 13 residues long. The CDR3 here is CASMEFGGETQYF. CDR3 DNA sequence: TGTGCCAGCATGGAGTTTGGAGGAGAGACCCAGTACTTC.

J is TRBJ2-7 and V is TRBV7-6, with 10 nucleotides matching TRBD2. Germline assignment: CDR1 SGHVS and CDR2 FNYEAQ. Losses at the gene ends were 0 bases for V and 9 bases for J; bases not matched to a gene: 5. CDR3 length: 14 amino acids. Here the CDR3 DNA reads TGTGCCAGCAGCTTAGCCCAGGGGACTAGCGCGCAGTACTTC. As protein: CASSLAQGTSAQYF.

J is TRBJ2-7 and V is TRBV29-1; 15 bases map to TRBD2. CDR3 length equals 16 residues. J gave up 3 bases and V 6 bases, and 9 bases lay outside the gene matches. CDR1 is SQVTM, CDR2 ANQGSEA, per germline. The CDR3 is CSVEGLAGGLIYEQYF. The CDR3 DNA reads TGCAGCGTAGAGGGACTAGCGGGGGGACTTATCTACGAGCAGTACTTC.

The rearrangement links TRBV19 to TRBJ2-1, with 15 bases matching TRBD2. The CDR3 loop spans 17 amino acids. The J segment lost 4 bases and the V segment lost 6 bases, leaving 7 bases of the junction unmatched. CDR1 is LNHDA, CDR2 SQIVND, per germline (reference sequence). CDR3 sequence reads: CASSLGTSGGTYNEQFF. Here the CDR3 DNA reads TGTGCCAGTAGCCTAGGGACTAGCGGGGGGACTTACAATGAGCAGTTCTTC.

The chain has TRBV27 and TRBJ1-4; weak D call: TRBD1 (6 bases). Trimming removed 1 base at V and 3 bases at J, with 15 bases between. This CDR3 is 17 amino acids long. CDR1 is MNHEY, CDR2 SMNVEV, per germline (reference sequence). CDR3 sequence: CASSLLPLTGPNEKLFF. CDR3 nucleotides: TGTGCCAGCAGTTTATTACCCCTAACAGGGCCTAATGAAAAACTGTTTTTT.

This chain joins TRBV7-2 and TRBJ2-3, with D unresolved. The CDR3 contains 13 residues. Germline loops: CDR1 SGHTA, CDR2 FQGNSA. V was shortened by 5 bases and J by 3 bases, with 9 bases between the two germline ends. DNA for the CDR3: TGTGCCAGCAGCCGCAGCAGGACAGATACGCAGTATTTT. It is translated as CASSRSRTDTQYF.

The chain couples TRBV5-1 to TRBJ1-4; 10 nucleotides match TRBD1. The ends lost 5 bases at V and 5 bases at J; junction bases unmatched: 6. Germline values: CDR1 SGHRS, CDR2 YFSETQ. The CDR3 has 15 amino acids. The CDR3 reads CASRGQGVINEKLFF. In DNA, the CDR3 is TGCGCCAGCAGAGGACAGGGGGTGATAAATGAAAAACTGTTTTTT.

This clone was seen more than once but under ten times. The chain carries TRBV15 and TRBJ2-5; 8 bases map to TRBD2. The J call could be wrong; TRBJ2-7 is a better fit for the DNA end. The CDR3 is 15 residues long. CDR1 and CDR2 from the germline V gene are LNHNV and YYDKDF (reference sequence). The CDR3 sequence is CATSRLSGGAYEQYF. CDR3 nucleotides: TGTGCCACCAGCCGCCTCTCCGGGGGGGCCTACGAGCAGTACTTC.

The chain combines TRBV7-6 with TRBJ1-1, with a weak D call TRBD1 (6 bases). From germline, CDR1 is SGHVS and CDR2 FNYEAQ. Trimming left V 6 bases short and J 3 bases short, with 17 bases between. The CDR3 runs to 15 residues. The CDR3 bases are TGTGCCAGCAGTTTGACAGGAGCCGCCGACACTGAAGCTTTCTTT. Its protein product is CASSLTGAADTEAFF.

V and J are TRBV6-4 and TRBJ2-7, with a weak D call TRBD1 (6 bases). Germline-derived CDR1 and CDR2 are MRHNA and SNTAGT. V shed 6 bases and J shed 6 bases, with 12 bases lying between them. The CDR3 runs 12 residues. The CDR3 spells CASRAGVCEQYF. The CDR3 nucleotides read TGTGCCAGCAGGGCAGGGGTTTGCGAGCAGTACTTC.

The chain has TRBV7-2 and TRBJ1-5; D not resolved. Between the trimmed V and J ends, which lost 2 bases and 2 bases, there was a span of 10 bases. This CDR3 contains 15 residues. Germline assignment: CDR1 SGHTA and CDR2 FQGNSA. CDR3 amino acids: CASSLTRLGNQPQHF. The CDR3 DNA sequence: TGTGCCAGCAGCTTAACCAGGCTTGGCAATCAGCCCCAGCATTTT.

V gene TRBV27 combines with J gene TRBJ2-7, with 10 bases fitting TRBD2. The germline gives CDR1 MNHEY, CDR2 SMNVEV (reference sequence). V lost 3 bases, J lost 2 bases, and 4 bases stayed unmatched. This CDR3 spans 15 amino acids. The CDR3 region is CASSLERGGPYEQYF. The CDR3 DNA is TGTGCCAGCAGTTTGGAGCGGGGGGGCCCCTACGAGCAGTACTTC.

The chain carries TRBV7-2 and TRBJ2-3; TRBD2 aligns across 10 bases. The CDR3 runs 16 residues. Germline V gene sequence: CDR1 SGHTA, CDR2 FQGNSA. V was pared by 6 bases and J by 2 bases, with 8 bases of the junction left unmatched. CDR3 loop: CASRFSGGEYTDTQYF. In DNA, the CDR3 is TGTGCCAGCAGATTCAGCGGGGGGGAGTACACAGATACGCAGTATTTT.

This clone turned up a few times. The chain uses TRBV21-1 and TRBJ1-1. TRBV21-1 is tagged as a pseudogene. The CDR3 runs 16 residues. The CDR3 bases are TGTGCCAGCAGCGGACTTTGCGGGGCCTATTGGACTGAAGCTTTCTTT. As protein: CASSGLCGAYWTEAFF.

This chain links TRBV5-4 with TRBJ2-7, with 7 nucleotides matching TRBD1. CDR1 is SGHNT and CDR2 is YYREEE in the germline V gene (reference sequence). This CDR3 spans 13 amino acids. V lost 4 bases and J lost 6; bases outside the gene matches: 7. The CDR3 DNA is TGTGCCAGCAGCCAAACAGGGGTGGGCGAGCAGTACTTC. This translates into CASSQTGVGEQYF.

This rearrangement joins TRBV5-4 to TRBJ2-1, with D perhaps TRBD1 (5 bases). Germline CDR1 SGHNT, CDR2 YYREEE (reference sequence). Trimming removed 0 bases from V and 6 bases from J, with 10 bases in between. CDR3 length: 14 amino acids. CDR3 DNA: TGTGCCAGCAGCTTGGAGCAGGGCCTCAATGAGCAGTTCTTC. Its protein is CASSLEQGLNEQFF.

This chain links TRBV19 with TRBJ1-3; no reliable D call. Germline V gives CDR1 LNHDA, CDR2 SQIVND (reference sequence). This CDR3 comprises 18 residues. Trimming shortened V by 4 bases and J by 0 bases, and 19 bases separated the two germline ends. The chain's CDR3 is CASSTTATYRSSGNTIYF. CDR3 DNA: TGTGCCAGTAGTACCACAGCCACCTACCGAAGCTCTGGAAACACCATATATTTT.

This chain joins TRBV9 and TRBJ2-1, with 8 bases aligning to TRBD2. V trimming: 0 bases; J trimming: 6 bases; junction bases outside the gene matches: 8. The CDR3 consists of 16 residues. The germline V gene encodes CDR1 SGDLS and CDR2 YYNGEE. For the CDR3, the DNA is TGTGCCAGCAGCGTAGACGGCGGGGGGCTGCCCAATGAGCAGTTCTTC. Protein product: CASSVDGGGLPNEQFF.

This chain uses TRBV10-1 with TRBJ2-7; D is perhaps TRBD2 (6 bases). Germline loops: CDR1 WNHNN, CDR2 SYGVQD (reference sequence). There are 14 residues in the CDR3. V was shortened by 0 bases and J by 3 bases, with 9 bases between the two germline ends. The CDR3 DNA reads TGCGCCAGCAGTGAGTCGTGGGGAGGCTACGAGCAGTACTTC. It codes for CASSESWGGYEQYF.

V and J are TRBV5-1 and TRBJ2-7; D is perhaps TRBD1 (6 bases). CDR3 length: 12 amino acids. Trimming cost V 3 bases and J 3 bases, with 7 bases left between them. Germline CDR1 is SGHRS and CDR2 is YFSETQ. The DNA of the CDR3 is TGCGCCAGCAGCTCGGACAGCTACGAGCAGTACTTC. Residues: CASSSDSYEQYF. Looking up the rest from reference TRBV5-1 and TRBJ2-7 gives the full variable domain: KAGVTQTPRYLIKTRGQQVTLSCSPISGHRSVSWYQQTPGQGLQFLFEYFSETQRNKGNFPGRFSGRQFSNSRSEMNVSTLELGDSALYLCASSSDSYEQYFGPGTRLTVT.

J is TRBJ2-7 and V is TRBV10-3, with 8 bases lining up with TRBD2. Germline V gene lookup returns CDR1 ENHRY and CDR2 SYGVKD. Losses at the gene ends were 6 bases for V and 5 bases for J; bases not matched to a gene: 3. The CDR3 totals 12 residues. In DNA, the CDR3 is TGTGCCATCAGCGGGGGGGACCACGAGCAGTACTTC. Protein: CAISGGDHEQYF.